The clone carrying this TCR beta chain was seen a few times. Antigen specificity is unknown. The entry originates in a study of cytomegalovirus exposure and HLA in healthy donors. On the study more broadly: The same platform was used for the 90 to 150 validation repertoires as for the 650 to 800 first-cohort repertoires, as reported in a later analysis.

Study results and limitations: Three of the chains that were CMV-associated were confirmed in vitro to be specific for CMV antigens. Listed as cytomegalovirus-associated were roughly 180 TCR beta chains.

Separation from the roughly 680-subject first cohort characterized the roughly 110-subject validation cohort, to which the donors belonged. Measured with immunoSEQ multiplex PCR; TCRdb has only the in-frame clones, and not every one. The sample has roughly 59,000 clones, roughly 92% seen once. The TCR was taken from a man aged 18 to 30 in good health and CMV-seropositive. The sample comprised PBMCs.

The CDR3 coding sequence is TGTGCCAGCAGTGAACAGGGGACAGATACGCAGTATTTT. Translated: CASSEQGTDTQYF. The rearrangement uses TRBV25-1 and TRBJ2-3, with D possibly being TRBD1 (6 bases). From germline, CDR1 is MGHDK and CDR2 SYGVNS. V gave up 2 bases and J gave up 3 bases, with 6 bases separating them. This CDR3 spans 13 amino acids.